One and the same sample provided the 23 T cell receptor beta chains below, sequenced in a study of cytomegalovirus exposure and HLA in healthy donors (dated by TCRdb to 2016 to 2017). The library was prepared using the immunoSEQ multiplex PCR assay. For the multiplex PCR, a mixture combining 60 forward primers for TCR Vbeta segments and 13 reverse primers for TCR Jbeta segments was used. TCRdb limited this immuneACCESS table to in-frame rearrangements with V and J called. A share of clones is missing; checked studies link under half to unresolved V genes, and the rest is unexplained. In this sample the table shows nearly 200,000 clones, around 75% of which occur a single time. In total, the top ten clones hold around 0.42% of the sample. Sequenced material: PBMCs. All receptors derive from a male donor in good health and CMV-seropositive.

The chain is built from TRBV9 and TRBJ1-1; a weak D match, TRBD1 (5 bases). The CDR3 spans 14 residues. The V gene's germline CDR1 is SGDLS and CDR2 YYNGEE. V lost 3 bases, J lost 4 bases, and 13 bases lay in between. The CDR3 DNA is TGTGCCAGCAGCGAACGGGGGTGGGGCACTGAAGCTTTCTTT. As protein: CASSERGWGTEAFF.

V and J are TRBV6-5 and TRBJ2-7; D is unresolved. The CDR3 loop spans 11 amino acids. The germline V gene has CDR1 MNHEY and CDR2 SVGAGI. V was trimmed by 2 bases and J by 5 bases, leaving 4 bases between them. The CDR3 DNA sequence: TGTGCCAGCAGTTACACGGACGAGCAGTACTTC. Its translation is CASSYTDEQYF.

The CDR3 is CASSLGGPGVGELFF. The CDR3 DNA reads TGTGCCAGCTCCCTGGGCGGGCCCGGGGTGGGGGAGCTGTTTTTT. The chain is built from TRBV27 and TRBJ2-2; TRBD2 might be the D (5 bases). With 8 bases removed from V and 8 bases from J, the gap between germline ends came to 21 bases. CDR1 MNHEY and CDR2 SMNVEV come from the germline V gene (reference sequence). This CDR3 comprises 15 residues.

This chain links TRBV7-2 with TRBJ1-1; 7 nucleotides align to TRBD1. Germline assignment: CDR1 SGHTA and CDR2 FQGNSA. CDR3 length equals 14 residues. V shed 5 bases and J 0 bases; nucleotides not matched to a gene: 3. The CDR3 DNA is TGTGCCAGCAGCCGGGGACAGATGAACACTGAAGCTTTCTTT. Translation: CASSRGQMNTEAFF.

The rearrangement uses TRBV7-2 and TRBJ1-2, with TRBD1 identical over 8 bases. This CDR3 comprises 16 residues. The germline gives CDR1 SGHTA, CDR2 FQGNSA. Unmatched junction bases numbered 5, after V lost 0 bases and J lost 2 bases. The CDR3 here is CASSLAPGQGNYGYTF. In DNA form, the CDR3 reads TGTGCCAGCAGCTTAGCGCCCGGACAGGGAAACTATGGCTACACCTTC. The whole variable domain, filled in from reference TRBV7-2 and TRBJ1-2, reads GAGVSQSPSNKVTEKGKDVELRCDPISGHTALYWYRQSLGQGLEFLIYFQGNSAPDKSGLPSDRFSAERTGGSVSTLTIQRTQQEDSAVYLCASSLAPGQGNYGYTFGSGTRLTVV.

This clone showed up just a few times. The chain recombines TRBV5-4 with TRBJ1-1; TRBD1 is a possible D gene (6 bases). From germline, CDR1 is SGHNT and CDR2 YYREEE (reference sequence). The V gene lost 4 bases and the J gene lost 3 bases, with 19 bases spanning the gap. This CDR3 is 16 amino acids long. CDR3 in amino acids: CASSSGTPSEDTEAFF. Written as DNA, the CDR3 is TGTGCCAGCAGCAGCGGGACACCATCTGAGGACACTGAAGCTTTCTTT.

Here the CDR3 reads CASSLQGPPYTF. CDR3 nucleotides: TGTGCCAGCAGCTTACAGGGCCCCCCTTACACCTTC. This chain uses TRBV7-9 with TRBJ1-2, with D tentatively TRBD1 (5 bases). CDR1 is SEHNR and CDR2 is FQNEAQ in the germline V gene (reference sequence). The V end lost 2 bases, the J end lost 11 bases, and 12 bases lay between the germline ends. The CDR3 has 12 residues.

The chain employs TRBV9 and TRBJ1-2; D is unresolved. Per germline, CDR1 SGDLS and CDR2 YYNGEE. There are 13 residues in the CDR3. Trimming shortened V by 0 bases and J by 4 bases, and 7 bases separated the two germline ends. CDR3 sequence: CASSVEQFYGYTF. Written as DNA, the CDR3 is TGTGCCAGCAGCGTAGAACAGTTCTATGGCTACACCTTC. Drawing the rest from reference TRBV9 and TRBJ1-2, the complete variable domain is DSGVTQTPKHLITATGQRVTLRCSPRSGDLSVYWYQQSLDQGLQFLIQYYNGEERAKGNILERFSAQQFPDLHSELNLSSLELGDSALYFCASSVEQFYGYTFGSGTRLTVV.

V is TRBV9 and J is TRBJ2-3; D not resolved. CDR1 and CDR2 from the germline V gene are SGDLS and YYNGEE. The CDR3 spans 16 residues. The germline V and J ends were trimmed by 1 base and 0 bases, with 12 bases remaining between them. The CDR3 DNA sequence: TGTGCCAGCAGCGTATTGGTGGGCATGAGCACAGATACGCAGTATTTT. Its protein is CASSVLVGMSTDTQYF.

The chain joins TRBV5-1 to TRBJ2-5; D gene ambiguous. Deletions cut 4 bases from V and 4 bases from J, with 8 bases between. Germline assignment: CDR1 SGHRS and CDR2 YFSETQ. The CDR3 consists of 12 residues. The CDR3 region has the DNA TGCGCCAGCAGCCCAGTGCCAGAGACCCAGTACTTC. Encoded protein: CASSPVPETQYF.

The chain uses TRBV18 and TRBJ2-1; 9 bases align to TRBD1. Per the germline V gene, CDR1 is KGHSH and CDR2 is LQKENI. The CDR3 has 15 amino acids. The ends lost 5 bases at V and 4 bases at J; junction bases unmatched: 6. CDR3 nucleotide sequence: TGTGCCAGCTCATCTGGACAGGGGCCATACAATGAGCAGTTCTTC. Translated, it gives CASSSGQGPYNEQFF.

V and J are TRBV18 and TRBJ2-7; D unclear. V lost 2 bases, J lost 3 bases, and 17 bases lay in between. This CDR3 has 16 residues. Germline V gene sequence: CDR1 KGHSH, CDR2 LQKENI. CDR3 in amino acids: CASSPFVLDNLYEQYF. CDR3 DNA sequence: TGTGCCAGCTCACCATTCGTCTTAGACAATCTCTACGAGCAGTACTTC.

The chain links TRBV14 to TRBJ2-5, with a weak D call TRBD1 (6 bases). The CDR3 is 14 residues long. V was pared by 4 bases and J by 4 bases, with 13 bases between. The germline V gene has CDR1 SGHDN and CDR2 FVKESK. This chain's CDR3 is CASSRQVRRETQYF. Written as DNA, the CDR3 is TGTGCCAGCAGCCGACAGGTCCGTAGAGAGACCCAGTACTTC.

The chain has TRBV7-2 and TRBJ2-7; 10 positions agree with TRBD2. V was clipped by 2 bases and J by 3 bases; unmatched bases: 1. The CDR3 consists of 14 residues. The germline CDR1 and CDR2 sequences are SGHTA and FQGNSA. In nucleotides, the CDR3 is TGTGCCAGCAGCTTAAGCGGGGGGGACTACGAGCAGTACTTC. Its translation is CASSLSGGDYEQYF.

The V and J genes are TRBV13 and TRBJ1-4; no firm D call. The CDR3 totals 14 residues. Germline loops: CDR1 PRHDT, CDR2 FYEKMQ (reference sequence). V was trimmed by 5 bases and J by 4 bases, leaving 11 bases between them. As DNA, the CDR3 is TGTGCCAGCAGCACCGCGGGCGGTAATGAAAAACTGTTTTTT. Translating it yields CASSTAGGNEKLFF.

The genes are TRBV4-3 and TRBJ1-2; TRBD1 is a possible D gene (5 bases). Trimming stripped 0 bases from V and 2 bases from J, with 13 bases between. Looked up from germline, CDR1 is LGHNA and CDR2 is YSLEER. This CDR3 contains 16 residues. This CDR3 reads CASSQDGAGLNYGYTF. Here the CDR3 DNA reads TGCGCCAGCAGCCAAGATGGCGCAGGGTTAAACTATGGCTACACCTTC.

This sequence joins TRBV28 and TRBJ1-4; TRBD1 aligns across 9 bases. The CDR3 length is 16 residues. V shed 6 bases and J 4 bases; nucleotides not matched to a gene: 9. Germline CDR1 and CDR2: MDHEN and SYDVKM. CDR3 in amino acids: CASRDRQGEVNEKLFF. The DNA of the CDR3 is TGTGCCAGCAGAGACCGACAGGGGGAGGTTAATGAAAAACTGTTTTTT.

J is TRBJ1-1 and V is TRBV18; a weak D match, TRBD1 (6 bases). The CDR3 runs 13 residues. V was shortened by 5 bases and J by 7 bases, with 14 bases between the two germline ends. Germline V CDR1 and CDR2: KGHSH, LQKENI. As DNA, the CDR3 is TGTGCCAGCTCATACAGGGATTTGGGTGAAGCTTTCTTT. Its protein product is CASSYRDLGEAFF.

CDR3 protein: CAISEPGTGADEQYF. CDR3 sequence (DNA): TGTGCCATCAGTGAGCCCGGGACAGGGGCTGACGAGCAGTACTTC. The rearrangement uses TRBV10-3 and TRBJ2-7, with 10 bases identical to TRBD1. Germline trimming cut 2 bases from V and 5 bases from J; bases unmatched to any gene: 6. This CDR3 comprises 15 residues. Germline assignment: CDR1 ENHRY and CDR2 SYGVKD.

This chain joins TRBV18 and TRBJ1-1; weak D call: TRBD1 (5 bases). Trimming pared 6 bases from V and 6 bases from J, leaving 11 bases between. Germline lookup yields CDR1 KGHSH and CDR2 LQKENI. This CDR3 spans 12 amino acids. The DNA for the CDR3 is TGTGCCAGCTCCCCCCAGGGCTCTGAAGCTTTCTTT. Its translation is CASSPQGSEAFF.

The gene calls are TRBV9 and TRBJ2-3; 10 nucleotides align to TRBD2. J was trimmed by 0 bases and V by 2 bases; bases with no gene match: 15. From germline, CDR1 is SGDLS and CDR2 YYNGEE. This CDR3 is built from 20 residues. The CDR3: CASSVSVRLAGASSTDTQYF. CDR3 sequence (DNA): TGTGCCAGCAGCGTTTCCGTTCGTCTAGCGGGGGCCTCCAGCACAGATACGCAGTATTTT.

This clone was seen a handful of times. As DNA, the CDR3 is TGTGCCAGCAGAAACACAGGGTCCTACGAGCAGTACTTC. The encoded protein is CASRNTGSYEQYF. The V call is TRBV28, the J call TRBJ2-7, with a possible D match to TRBD1 (6 bases). Between the trimmed V and J ends, which lost 6 bases and 1 base, there was a span of 10 bases. The CDR3 spans 13 residues. From germline, CDR1 is MDHEN and CDR2 SYDVKM.

The chain has TRBV7-9 and TRBJ1-2; D unresolved. Trimming removed 5 bases at V and 8 bases at J, with 12 bases between. Germline V gene data show CDR1 as SEHNR and CDR2 as FQNEAQ (reference sequence). This CDR3 spans 12 amino acids. CDR3 bases: TGTGCCAGCAGCACCCGACCGGGGGGCTACACCTTC. Its translation: CASSTRPGGYTF.